Detailed here is one TCR beta chain. The antigen is undetermined. This CDR3 has 17 residues. This record belongs to a study of blood T cells in healthy people across ages. Study information: Researchers report that template switching captured about one barcoded beta molecule per two T cells. Points from the study as a whole: Donor CMV status, an unknown factor, possibly confounded changes in expanded clonotypes. The study could not conclusively compare naive and antigen-experienced cells, given its unsorted PBMCs.

A second PCR of roughly 7 to 11 cycles used a sample-barcoded 5' primer and a J-beta primer mix. Via MiXCR, TCRdb re-called the 5' RACE reads, giving one row per CDR3 protein. The sample carries about a million distinct CDR3 sequences, approximately 50% recorded once. The sequence was obtained from a woman aged 55-69 years in good health. Sequenced sample: blood. The genes are TRBV21-1 and TRBJ2-3. TRBV21-1 is an annotated pseudogene. In DNA form, the CDR3 reads TGTGCCAGCAGCAAAAATGAGACCGAGCGTAGCACAGATACGCAGTATTTT. Its protein product is CASSKNETERSTDTQYF.